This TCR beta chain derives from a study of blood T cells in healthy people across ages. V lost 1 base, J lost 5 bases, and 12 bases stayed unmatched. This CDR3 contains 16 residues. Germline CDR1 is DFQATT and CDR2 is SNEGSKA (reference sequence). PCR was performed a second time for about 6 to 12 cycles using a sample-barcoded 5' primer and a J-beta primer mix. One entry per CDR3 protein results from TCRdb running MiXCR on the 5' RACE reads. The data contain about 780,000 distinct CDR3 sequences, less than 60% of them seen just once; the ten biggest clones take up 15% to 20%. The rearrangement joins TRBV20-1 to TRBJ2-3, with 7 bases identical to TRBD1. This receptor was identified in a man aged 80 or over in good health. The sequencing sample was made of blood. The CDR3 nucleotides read TGCAGTGCTAGAGCCCCCACGGGGACAGAGGGAGATACGCAGTATTTT. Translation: CSARAPTGTEGDTQYF.